Each of the 17 T cell receptor beta chains below was sequenced from the same sample in a study of cytomegalovirus exposure and HLA in healthy donors. The PCR used 60 Vbeta and 13 Jbeta primers. Libraries were prepared by immunoSEQ multiplex PCR; TCRdb keeps only in-frame clonotypes and omits some of them. The top ten hold less than 3.5% of the sample, which has about 200,000 clones, about 78% seen once. Sample: PBMCs. The receptor source for this set is a woman aged 30 to 39 in good health and CMV-seronegative.

This chain joins TRBV6-6 and TRBJ2-5; weak D call: TRBD2 (6 bases). The end of the DNA aligns better with TRBJ2-7, so the J call may be wrong. Germline CDR1 MNHNY, CDR2 SVGAGI (reference sequence). This CDR3 region has 14 residues. The CDR3 DNA reads as TGTGCCAGCACCCCGGCGGGATCTCCCTACGAGCAGTACTTC. Protein sequence: CASTPAGSPYEQYF.

This clone was detected only once. This chain links TRBV5-1 with TRBJ1-4; TRBD1 matches 11 bases. The junction had 2 bases not matched to a gene; V was cut back by 4 bases and J by 6 bases. CDR3 size: 14 residues. Germline V gene lookup returns CDR1 SGHRS and CDR2 YFSETQ. The CDR3 bases are TGCGCCAGCAGCGGGACAGGGGGGGATGAAAAACTGTTTTTT. Residues: CASSGTGGDEKLFF.

J is TRBJ2-1 and V is TRBV4-1; TRBD2 aligns across 9 bases. J was trimmed by 7 bases and V by 2 bases; bases with no gene match: 3. CDR3 length: 14 amino acids. CDR1 and CDR2 from the germline V gene are MGHRA and YSYEKL. CDR3 sequence: CASSQIAGVNEQFF. The DNA of the CDR3 is TGCGCCAGCAGCCAAATAGCGGGAGTGAATGAGCAGTTCTTC.

V is TRBV27 and J is TRBJ2-1; unclear D gene. Trimming cost V 3 bases and J 3 bases, with 6 bases left between them. The CDR3 sequence is 13 residues long. CDR1 and CDR2 from the germline V gene are MNHEY and SMNVEV (reference sequence). CDR3 residues: CASSFSFYNEQFF. The CDR3 region has the DNA TGTGCCAGCAGTTTCAGTTTCTACAATGAGCAGTTCTTC.

The CDR3 DNA is TGTGCCAGCTCGCCAGACAGGGAGGACACTGAAGCTTTCTTT. As protein: CASSPDREDTEAFF. The chain combines TRBV18 with TRBJ1-1, with 7 bases fitting TRBD1. Germline lookup yields CDR1 KGHSH and CDR2 LQKENI. This CDR3 region has 14 residues. Germline trimming cut 6 bases from V and 3 bases from J; bases unmatched to any gene: 7.

The chain links TRBV27 to TRBJ1-6, with TRBD1 matching 7 bases. Trimming took 0 bases from V and 7 from J; bases not matched to a gene: 3. The CDR3 has 15 residues. Germline V CDR1 and CDR2: MNHEY, SMNVEV (reference sequence). The CDR3 is CASSLSWDRNSPLHF. The CDR3 coding sequence is TGTGCCAGCAGTTTATCGTGGGACAGAAATTCACCCCTCCACTTT.

V is TRBV13 and J is TRBJ1-3; D not resolved. The germline gives CDR1 PRHDT, CDR2 FYEKMQ (reference sequence). This CDR3 is 15 amino acids long. V lost 4 bases and J 2 bases, leaving 12 bases between the germline ends. CDR3 in amino acids: CASSSHGDTGNTIYF. Written as DNA, the CDR3 is TGTGCCAGCAGCTCCCACGGTGATACTGGAAACACCATATATTTT.

In its sample, this clone was seen a few times. The chain joins TRBV5-1 to TRBJ2-4; possible D gene TRBD2, 6 bases. The CDR3 is 17 amino acids. V was shortened by 0 bases and J by 6 bases, with 19 bases between the two germline ends. The germline V gene has CDR1 SGHRS and CDR2 YFSETQ. CDR3 residues: CASSLDGAGGIRNIQYF. CDR3 nucleotide sequence: TGCGCCAGCAGCTTGGACGGGGCAGGAGGGATCAGAAACATTCAGTACTTC.

This clone was observed once. The J gene is TRBJ2-1, the V gene TRBV7-9; D may be TRBD1 (6 bases). The CDR3 totals 14 residues. V was shortened by 5 bases and J by 7 bases, with 15 bases between the two germline ends. The germline V gene has CDR1 SEHNR and CDR2 FQNEAQ (reference sequence). CDR3 region: CASSLTGNRNEQFF. The CDR3 coding sequence is TGTGCCAGCAGCCTCACAGGGAATCGGAATGAGCAGTTCTTC.

V usage is TRBV30 and J usage is TRBJ1-5; D is uncertain. Trimming pared 4 bases from V and 0 bases from J, leaving 7 bases between. Germline values: CDR1 GTSNPN, CDR2 SVGIG (reference sequence). This CDR3 is 13 amino acids long. This CDR3 reads CAWTPFSNQPQHF. Here the CDR3 DNA reads TGTGCCTGGACCCCGTTTAGCAATCAGCCCCAGCATTTT.

This clone is a singleton in its sample. The CDR3 loop is CASSDLIRTGEYDEQYF. The CDR3 nucleotides are TGTGCCAGCAGCGACCTAATCCGGACAGGGGAATACGACGAGCAGTACTTC. The chain is built from TRBV2 and TRBJ2-7, with 9 bases lining up with TRBD1. The junction had 17 bases not matched to a gene; V was cut back by 6 bases and J by 5 bases. The germline V gene encodes CDR1 SNHLY and CDR2 FYNNEI. The CDR3 totals 17 residues.

The rearrangement uses TRBV5-6 and TRBJ1-5, with TRBD1 matching over 12 bases. Germline V gives CDR1 SGHDT, CDR2 YYEEEE. There are 18 residues in the CDR3. The trim removed 3 bases at V and 0 bases at J, leaving 7 bases unmatched. CDR3 bases: TGTGCCAGCAGCTCCCGGGACAGGGGGCATTATAGCAATCAGCCCCAGCATTTT. Translating gives CASSSRDRGHYSNQPQHF.

The CDR3 nucleotides read TGTGCCGGGGGACAGTTTGGCCAAGAGACCCAGTACTTC. The encoded protein is CAGGQFGQETQYF. The J gene is TRBJ2-5, the V gene TRBV2; 7 bases are a match to TRBD1. With V trimmed by 11 bases and J by 1 base, 7 bases remained unmatched. There are 13 residues in the CDR3. Per germline, CDR1 SNHLY and CDR2 FYNNEI.

The chain uses TRBV9 and TRBJ2-5, with D possibly TRBD2 on 5 matching bases. The J call may be in error: the DNA end matches TRBJ2-7 better. The CDR3 sequence is 15 residues long. Germline V CDR1 and CDR2: SGDLS, YYNGEE. This CDR3 reads CASSVAWGVGSEQYF. DNA of the CDR3: TGTGCCAGCAGCGTAGCGTGGGGAGTCGGCTCCGAGCAGTACTTC.

The chain links TRBV19 to TRBJ1-1; no clear D gene. The CDR3 runs to 13 residues. CDR1 and CDR2 (germline): LNHDA, SQIVND (reference sequence). V dropped 4 bases and J dropped 5 bases, with 11 bases sitting between them. CDR3 nucleotides: TGTGCCAGTAGTAGGCAGATTTGGACTGAAGCTTTCTTT. Translation: CASSRQIWTEAFF. The whole variable domain, remainder taken from reference TRBV19 and TRBJ1-1, is DGGITQSPKYLFRKEGQNVTLSCEQNLNHDAMYWYRQDPGQGLRLIYYSQIVNDFQKGDIAEGYSVSREKKESFPLTVTSAQKNPTAFYLCASSRQIWTEAFFGQGTRLTVV.

The chain uses TRBV28 and TRBJ1-2; TRBD1 agrees at 10 bases. V was pared by 6 bases and J by 8 bases, with 15 bases of the junction left unmatched. CDR1 MDHEN and CDR2 SYDVKM come from the germline V gene. The CDR3 loop spans 16 amino acids. The CDR3 coding sequence is TGTGCCAGCAGCCTTCCCTGGCTGACAGGGGGCGCCGGCTACACCTTC. As protein: CASSLPWLTGGAGYTF.

The chain employs TRBV18 and TRBJ2-5; 7 nucleotides agree with TRBD2. Trimming at V came to 0 bases and at J to 2 bases, leaving 3 bases not matched to a gene. The germline V gene has CDR1 KGHSH and CDR2 LQKENI. There are 15 residues in the CDR3. Written as DNA, the CDR3 is TGTGCCAGCTCACCACCGCAGCGGGGTCAAGAGACCCAGTACTTC. This codes for CASSPPQRGQETQYF.